This T cell receptor (beta chain) came from a study of blood T cell repertoires in COVID-19. Study as a whole: The study drew acute and convalescent COVID-19 samples from the United States, Italy and Spain. Sources were T cells, B-cell-depleted T cells, or PBMCs; the material itself was cDNA or gDNA.

The CDR3 totals 13 residues. The V and J ends lost 3 bases and 9 bases, in that order; junction bases with no gene match: 3. The germline gives CDR1 LGHDT, CDR2 YNNKEL (reference sequence). The authors' processing: Reference gene primer amplification in the assay estimated nucleated cell counts. The assay was immunoSEQ multiplex PCR, and TCRdb's table has in-frame clones only and misses some. For V, J and clone size, that table is used; D and trimming come from the DNA. There are about 140,000 clones in the sample; around 79% occur only once, and approximately 4% lies in the top ten. Sequencing was performed on peripheral blood. The chain employs TRBV3-1 (or the pseudogene TRBV3-2) and TRBJ1-2; TRBD1 aligns across 11 bases. The source of this sequence is a man aged 55 to 70 with acute or convalescent COVID-19. The CDR3 region is CASSQGTGGRYTF. As DNA, the CDR3 is TGTGCCAGCAGCCAGGGGACAGGGGGTCGCTACACCTTC.